This T cell receptor beta chain came from a study of T cell responses to AZD1222 COVID-19 vaccine. General study findings and limits: Only 5 or 6 people who got AZD1222 tested seropositive at baseline. Spike-specific TCRs gained breadth and depth after people received two AZD1222 doses.

The method was immunoSEQ multiplex PCR; TCRdb's version includes in-frame clones alone and lacks a portion of them. The sample shows 200,000 or so clones, approximately 94% of them seen only once. In germline, CDR1 is SEHNR, CDR2 FQNEAQ (reference sequence). CDR3 length equals 16 residues. The V end lost 5 bases, the J end lost 4 bases, and 20 bases lay between the germline ends. Comments on this clone: Antigen: not known.

Second doses at about 4 or about 12 weeks were pooled. The chain carries TRBV7-9 and TRBJ1-2, with TRBD1 as a possible D gene (6 bases). The input for sequencing was peripheral blood, taken 28 days after the second AZD1222 dose. This clonotype was obtained from an adult who received the AZD1222 COVID-19 vaccine. CDR3 residues: CASSPGGGRAGYGYTF. The CDR3 nucleotides read TGTGCCAGCAGCCCAGGTGGGGGCAGGGCGGGCTATGGCTACACCTTC. Variable domain in full (rest from reference TRBV7-9 and TRBJ1-2): DTGVSQNPRHKITKRGQNVTFRCDPISEHNRLYWYRQTLGQGPEFLTYFQNEAQLEKSRLLSDRFSAERPKGSFSTLEIQRTEQGDSAMYLCASSPGGGRAGYGYTFGSGTRLTVV.